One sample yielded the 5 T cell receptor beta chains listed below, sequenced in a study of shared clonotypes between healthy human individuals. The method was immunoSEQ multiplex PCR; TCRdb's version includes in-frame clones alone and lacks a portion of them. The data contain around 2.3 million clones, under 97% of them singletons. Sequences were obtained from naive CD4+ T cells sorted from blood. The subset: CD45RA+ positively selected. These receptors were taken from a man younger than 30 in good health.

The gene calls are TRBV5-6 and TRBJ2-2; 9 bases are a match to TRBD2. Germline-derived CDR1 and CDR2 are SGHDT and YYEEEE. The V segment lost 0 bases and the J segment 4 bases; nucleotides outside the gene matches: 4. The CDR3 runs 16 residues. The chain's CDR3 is CASSLGVSGSTGELFF. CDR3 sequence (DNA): TGTGCCAGCAGCTTGGGGGTTAGCGGGAGCACCGGGGAGCTGTTTTTT.

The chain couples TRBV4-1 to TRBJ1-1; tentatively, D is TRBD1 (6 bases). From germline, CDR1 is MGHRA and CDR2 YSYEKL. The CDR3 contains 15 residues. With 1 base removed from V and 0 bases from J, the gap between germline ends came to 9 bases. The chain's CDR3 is CASSQVDRLNTEAFF. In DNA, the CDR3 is TGCGCCAGCAGCCAAGTTGACAGGTTGAACACTGAAGCTTTCTTT.

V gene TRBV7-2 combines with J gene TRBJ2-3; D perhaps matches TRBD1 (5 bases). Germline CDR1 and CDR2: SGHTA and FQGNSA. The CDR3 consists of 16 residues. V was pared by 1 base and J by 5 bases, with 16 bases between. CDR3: CASSLGWRQIGDTQYF. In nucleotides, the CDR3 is TGTGCCAGCAGCTTAGGTTGGCGACAGATCGGAGATACGCAGTATTTT.

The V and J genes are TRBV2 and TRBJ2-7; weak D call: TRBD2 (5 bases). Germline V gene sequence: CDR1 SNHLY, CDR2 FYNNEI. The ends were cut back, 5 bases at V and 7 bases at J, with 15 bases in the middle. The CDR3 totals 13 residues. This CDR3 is CASSTGIGGEQYF. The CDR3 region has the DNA TGTGCCAGCAGTACGGGGATCGGTGGGGAGCAGTACTTC.

DNA of the CDR3: TGTGCCAGCGGCCAGGGCGTTCTGGATGGCTACACCTTC. Protein product: CASGQGVLDGYTF. V and J are TRBV25-1 and TRBJ1-2, with D perhaps TRBD1 (5 bases). The CDR3 loop spans 13 amino acids. CDR1 is MGHDK, CDR2 SYGVNS, per germline. V lost 8 bases and J 6 bases, leaving 16 bases between the germline ends.